The 27 T cell receptor beta chains reported below all come from one sample, sequenced in a study of cytomegalovirus exposure and HLA in healthy donors. The study ran its PCR with 60 Vbeta and 13 Jbeta primers. Sequencing used immunoSEQ multiplex PCR; TCRdb keeps in-frame clones, though not all of them. The table lists 85,000 to 120,000 clones, around 82% of them singletons, with 1.6% in the top ten. The material sequenced was PBMCs. These receptors were collected from a man between 50 and 59 years old in good health and CMV-seronegative.

The V and J genes are TRBV10-3 and TRBJ1-2; TRBD1 agrees at 7 bases. The CDR3 length is 13 residues. Germline lookup yields CDR1 ENHRY and CDR2 SYGVKD. V lost 5 bases, J lost 8 bases, and 8 bases stayed unmatched. The DNA of the CDR3 is TGTGCCATCAGTTTACAGGGGTCCGGAGGCTACACCTTC. This gives the protein CAISLQGSGGYTF.

This chain connects TRBV7-9 to TRBJ2-5; TRBD2 is a possible D gene (6 bases). V gave up 5 bases and J gave up 9 bases, with 13 bases separating them. This CDR3 comprises 12 residues. Looked up from germline, CDR1 is SEHNR and CDR2 is FQNEAQ (reference sequence). In DNA form, the CDR3 reads TGTGCCAGCAGCCCCGGAGGGTCGGCCCAGTACTTC. It encodes CASSPGGSAQYF.

The chain carries TRBV6-5 and TRBJ1-4, with D hard to call. The germline V gene has CDR1 MNHEY and CDR2 SVGAGI. The germline V and J ends were trimmed by 2 bases and 6 bases, with 13 bases remaining between them. This CDR3 is built from 15 residues. The CDR3 region is CASSYGRGGYEKLFF. CDR3 in DNA: TGTGCCAGCAGTTACGGGCGGGGAGGTTATGAAAAACTGTTTTTT.

The CDR3 coding sequence is TGTGCCAGCAGCGTAGCTAGCGGGGGGTCCTATGAGCAGTTCTTC. This gives the protein CASSVASGGSYEQFF. The genes are TRBV9 and TRBJ2-1; 11 bases line up with TRBD2. V was pared by 0 bases and J by 8 bases, with 4 bases of the junction left unmatched. Germline CDR1 and CDR2: SGDLS and YYNGEE. The length of the CDR3 is 15 residues.

This clone was counted a few times. The chain recombines TRBV6-5 with TRBJ1-2; 8 nucleotides agree with TRBD1. V shed 7 bases and J 6 bases; nucleotides not matched to a gene: 4. CDR1 and CDR2 from the germline V gene are MNHEY and SVGAGI. The CDR3 length is 12 residues. The CDR3 DNA sequence: TGTGCCAGCAAAACAGGGGGGGATGGCTACACCTTC. This encodes CASKTGGDGYTF.

This clone has more than one count but fewer than ten. The gene calls are TRBV5-1 and TRBJ2-3; 11 bases are shared with TRBD2. Germline assignment: CDR1 SGHRS and CDR2 YFSETQ. With 4 bases clipped from V and 9 bases from J, the junction kept 10 bases outside the gene matches. The CDR3 is 15 residues long. The CDR3 bases are TGCGCCAGCAGCACGACTAGCGGGATGCTGGTAACGCAGTATTTT. Translated: CASSTTSGMLVTQYF.

The chain has TRBV28 and TRBJ2-2; 9 bases line up with TRBD2. V trimming: 8 bases; J trimming: 6 bases; junction bases outside the gene matches: 7. CDR1 and CDR2 (germline): MDHEN, SYDVKM. The CDR3 consists of 14 residues. CDR3 nucleotides: TGTGCCAGCGAGGGACTAGCTCTTGCCGGGGAGCTGTTTTTT. As protein: CASEGLALAGELFF.

The V and J genes are TRBV2 and TRBJ2-3; a weak D match, TRBD2 (6 bases). Germline assignment: CDR1 SNHLY and CDR2 FYNNEI. The CDR3 has 15 residues. The V and J ends lost 4 bases and 9 bases respectively, with 20 bases between them. The CDR3 sequence: CASSGDSGPGGTQYF. The CDR3 region has the DNA TGTGCCAGCAGTGGAGACAGCGGGCCCGGAGGGACGCAGTATTTT.

The chain employs TRBV4-1 and TRBJ1-2; D gene ambiguous. V gave up 1 base and J gave up 6 bases, with 9 bases separating them. In germline, CDR1 is MGHRA, CDR2 YSYEKL. The length of the CDR3 is 13 residues. CDR3 protein: CASSQVSGDGYTF. CDR3 nucleotides: TGCGCCAGCAGCCAAGTATCGGGAGATGGCTACACCTTC.

V and J are TRBV6-4 and TRBJ1-1, with 10 bases identical to TRBD1. The CDR3 has 15 amino acids. J gave up 3 bases and V 5 bases, and 6 bases lay outside the gene matches. Germline assignment: CDR1 MRHNA and CDR2 SNTAGT. CDR3 region: CASSRQGAGDTEAFF. The CDR3 DNA reads as TGTGCCAGCAGTAGACAGGGGGCGGGGGACACTGAAGCTTTCTTT.

The rearrangement joins TRBV7-2 to TRBJ2-3; a weak D match, TRBD1 (6 bases). In germline, CDR1 is SGHTA, CDR2 FQGNSA. The CDR3 contains 14 residues. Trimming left V 1 base short and J 4 bases short, with 9 bases between. The CDR3 sequence: CASSLEGVSDTQYF. CDR3 nucleotides: TGTGCCAGCAGCTTAGAGGGGGTGTCAGATACGCAGTATTTT.

The chain employs TRBV5-1 and TRBJ1-1; tentatively, D is TRBD1 (5 bases). V was cut by 1 base and J by 1 base, with 5 bases left in between. The CDR3 is 13 residues long. Germline loops: CDR1 SGHRS, CDR2 YFSETQ. CDR3 region: CASSLRGNTEAFF. CDR3 nucleotide sequence: TGCGCCAGCAGCTTGAGGGGGAACACTGAAGCTTTCTTT.

The rearrangement joins TRBV2 to TRBJ1-2; a weak D match, TRBD1 (5 bases). The V gene lost 2 bases and the J gene lost 1 base, with 11 bases spanning the gap. The V gene's germline CDR1 is SNHLY and CDR2 FYNNEI. The CDR3 totals 15 residues. The CDR3 region is CASSESPTVNYGYTF. CDR3 in DNA: TGTGCCAGCAGTGAATCCCCGACAGTTAACTATGGCTACACCTTC.

CDR3 nucleotides: TGTGCCAGCAGTTTTCTGGGGGCCACTGAAGCTTTCTTT. This encodes CASSFLGATEAFF. The V and J genes are TRBV27 and TRBJ1-1, with D possibly matching TRBD1 (6 bases). V was trimmed by 3 bases and J by 4 bases, leaving 9 bases between them. Germline lookup yields CDR1 MNHEY and CDR2 SMNVEV (reference sequence). This CDR3 has 13 amino acids.

The chain combines TRBV2 with TRBJ2-3; D remains ambiguous. The germline V gene encodes CDR1 SNHLY and CDR2 FYNNEI. Deletions cut 5 bases from V and 4 bases from J, with 7 bases between. This CDR3 comprises 12 residues. The CDR3, as DNA: TGTGCCAGCAGTCTCCTAGCAGATACGCAGTATTTT. Translated, it gives CASSLLADTQYF.

The chain is built from TRBV5-4 and TRBJ1-2; 7 bases map to TRBD1. Per germline, CDR1 SGHNT and CDR2 YYREEE (reference sequence). CDR3 length: 14 amino acids. V trimming: 2 bases; J trimming: 7 bases; junction bases outside the gene matches: 8. In DNA, the CDR3 is TGTGCCAGCAGCTTTCGATCGACAGGGTTTGGCTACACCTTC. Its protein product is CASSFRSTGFGYTF.

The genes are TRBV6-1 and TRBJ1-3; a weak D match, TRBD1 (5 bases). The CDR3 is 13 amino acids. Germline V gene data show CDR1 as MNHNS and CDR2 as SASEGT. V lost 7 bases and J lost 7, with 14 bases in between. The CDR3 nucleotides read TGTGCCAGCACAGGGTTTAACGGGAACACCATATATTTT. This encodes CASTGFNGNTIYF.

V and J are TRBV27 and TRBJ1-5, with a possible D match to TRBD1 (6 bases). V lost 3 bases and J 5 bases, leaving 11 bases between the germline ends. The CDR3 has 14 amino acids. From germline, CDR1 is MNHEY and CDR2 SMNVEV (reference sequence). This chain's CDR3 is CASSLGAFDQPQHF. In DNA form, the CDR3 reads TGTGCCAGCAGTTTGGGGGCATTCGATCAGCCCCAGCATTTT.

V is TRBV6-5 and J is TRBJ1-5; D gene ambiguous. Germline loops: CDR1 MNHEY, CDR2 SVGAGI. V was clipped by 0 bases and J by 4 bases, with 7 bases between them. This CDR3 comprises 14 residues. The CDR3 DNA sequence: TGTGCCAGCAGTTACTCTGGCCAGAATCAGCCCCAGCATTTT. It specifies CASSYSGQNQPQHF.

CDR3: CASSPISAGDTDTQYF. CDR3 nucleotide sequence: TGCGCCAGCAGCCCGATTTCGGCGGGGGACACAGATACGCAGTATTTT. This rearrangement joins TRBV5-1 to TRBJ2-3; TRBD2 agrees at 7 bases. The germline V gene has CDR1 SGHRS and CDR2 YFSETQ. The CDR3 runs to 16 residues. V lost 4 bases to trimming and J lost 2 bases; unmatched junction nucleotides: 10. Using reference TRBV5-1 and TRBJ2-3 for the parts outside the CDR3, the full variable domain is KAGVTQTPRYLIKTRGQQVTLSCSPISGHRSVSWYQQTPGQGLQFLFEYFSETQRNKGNFPGRFSGRQFSNSRSEMNVSTLELGDSALYLCASSPISAGDTDTQYFGPGTRLTVL.

Here the CDR3 reads CASSRGQGDQPQHF. The CDR3 DNA follows: TGTGCCAGTAGTAGAGGACAGGGCGATCAGCCCCAGCATTTT. This chain joins TRBV19 and TRBJ1-5; TRBD1 matches at 8 bases. CDR1 is LNHDA and CDR2 is SQIVND in the germline V gene (reference sequence). V gave up 4 bases and J gave up 5 bases; unmatched junction bases: 4. The CDR3 loop spans 14 amino acids.

This chain links TRBV7-2 with TRBJ1-5, with 7 bases fitting TRBD1. The CDR3 is made up of 16 amino acids. Germline CDR1 SGHTA, CDR2 FQGNSA. J was trimmed by 3 bases and V by 1 base; bases with no gene match: 6. The CDR3 nucleotides read TGTGCCAGCAGCTTAGAGACAGGGCGGGCCAATCAGCCCCAGCATTTT. Translation: CASSLETGRANQPQHF.

The chain couples TRBV19 to TRBJ1-4; D may be TRBD1 (6 bases). Germline V gene lookup returns CDR1 LNHDA and CDR2 SQIVND (reference sequence). The CDR3 extends over 15 amino acids. Trimming left V 7 bases short and J 5 bases short, with 17 bases between. The DNA of the CDR3 is TGTGCCAGTATAGACCCAGGCAGGGGAAATGAAAAACTGTTTTTT. Translation: CASIDPGRGNEKLFF.

There are a few counts of this clone. This chain links TRBV6-4 with TRBJ2-1; a weak D match, TRBD1 (6 bases). CDR3 length: 13 amino acids. Trimming shortened V by 4 bases and J by 9 bases, and 13 bases separated the two germline ends. Per the germline V gene, CDR1 is MRHNA and CDR2 is SNTAGT. CDR3 nucleotide sequence: TGTGCCAGCAGTGTGAACGCACAGGGTGAGCAGTTCTTC. This codes for CASSVNAQGEQFF.

The rearrangement uses TRBV2 and TRBJ1-6, with D perhaps TRBD1 (6 bases). V lost 7 bases and J 0 bases, leaving 13 bases between the germline ends. The CDR3 runs 16 residues. Germline V gene lookup returns CDR1 SNHLY and CDR2 FYNNEI. This CDR3 reads CASNLGRGSYNSPLHF. DNA of the CDR3: TGTGCCAGCAATCTTGGCAGGGGCTCCTATAATTCACCCCTCCACTTT.

The V call is TRBV19, the J call TRBJ1-5, with D maybe TRBD1 (5 bases). Trimming shortened V by 11 bases and J by 7 bases, and 9 bases separated the two germline ends. The CDR3 has 10 amino acids. Germline assignment: CDR1 LNHDA and CDR2 SQIVND (reference sequence). CDR3 sequence reads: CAGGDQPQHF. CDR3 DNA: TGTGCCGGCGGGGACCAGCCCCAGCATTTT.

The chain carries TRBV5-4 and TRBJ2-7, with 9 positions matching TRBD2. Trimming removed 0 bases from V and 4 bases from J; junction bases left unmatched: 2. Germline V gene data show CDR1 as SGHNT and CDR2 as YYREEE (reference sequence). This CDR3 comprises 14 residues. The CDR3 here is CASSLGGGEYEQYF. DNA of the CDR3: TGTGCCAGCAGCTTGGGCGGGGGGGAATACGAGCAGTACTTC.